Below are 12 T cell receptor beta chains sequenced from a single sample in a study of blood T cell repertoires in COVID-19. The method was immunoSEQ multiplex PCR; TCRdb's version includes in-frame clones alone and lacks a portion of them. The sample holds more than 200,000 clones, around 85% seen once. The sample consisted of peripheral blood. These receptor sequences come from a woman of 80 years or more with acute or convalescent COVID-19.

This clone was observed a handful of times. The same CDR3 arises from other DNA sequences in this sample as well. The CDR3 DNA follows: TGTGCCAGCAGCGTAGGCGGCAACACCGGGGAGCTGTTTTTT. It encodes CASSVGGNTGELFF. This chain uses TRBV9 with TRBJ2-2; D is undetermined. The germline V gene has CDR1 SGDLS and CDR2 YYNGEE. The CDR3 contains 14 residues. V shed 0 bases and J shed 2 bases, with 5 bases lying between them.

The V call is TRBV28, the J call TRBJ1-5, with no clear D. Germline V gives CDR1 MDHEN, CDR2 SYDVKM. The germline V and J ends were trimmed by 4 bases and 9 bases, with 10 bases remaining between them. CDR3 length: 12 amino acids. DNA for the CDR3: TGTGCCAGCAGTTCGCCAACGCGGCCCCAGCATTTT. Encoded protein: CASSSPTRPQHF.

In the case of this clone: Other nucleotide sequences in the sample specify the same CDR3. The chain has TRBV28 and TRBJ2-5; 11 bases agree with TRBD2. Per the germline V gene, CDR1 is MDHEN and CDR2 is SYDVKM. The CDR3 runs 13 residues. V lost 5 bases, J lost 4 bases, and 0 bases stayed unmatched. CDR3 sequence (DNA): TGTGCCAGCAGTCTAGCGGGAGGAGAGACCCAGTACTTC. It yields the protein CASSLAGGETQYF. Variable domain in full (rest from reference TRBV28 and TRBJ2-5): DVKVTQSSRYLVKRTGEKVFLECVQDMDHENMFWYRQDPGLGLRLIYFSYDVKMKEKGDIPEGYSVSREKKERFSLILESASTNQTSMYLCASSLAGGETQYFGPGTRLLVL.

CDR3 in amino acids: CASSFETATGYTF. The CDR3 coding sequence is TGTGCCAGCAGCTTCGAGACAGCGACTGGCTACACCTTC. The chain employs TRBV5-4 and TRBJ1-2, with TRBD1 as a possible D gene (5 bases). The CDR3 is 13 residues long. Trimming cost V 2 bases and J 7 bases, with 12 bases left between them. From germline, CDR1 is SGHNT and CDR2 YYREEE (reference sequence).

The gene calls are TRBV10-1 and TRBJ2-5; 11 positions agree with TRBD2. CDR3 length: 16 amino acids. The V gene end was trimmed by 3 bases and the J gene end by 3 bases; junction bases not matched to a gene: 6. Germline CDR1 reads WNHNN; CDR2 reads SYGVQD (reference sequence). The chain's CDR3 is CASSESLAGGKETQYF. CDR3 coding DNA: TGCGCCAGCAGTGAATCGCTAGCGGGAGGAAAAGAGACCCAGTACTTC.

This chain connects TRBV6-5 to TRBJ1-2; the match to TRBD1 covers 10 bases. CDR1 is MNHEY and CDR2 is SVGAGI in the germline V gene. V dropped 8 bases and J dropped 2; count of bases not matched to a gene: 5. This CDR3 has 14 amino acids. CDR3 nucleotides: TGTGCCAGCCTACTGGACAGGGGGAACTATGGCTACACCTTC. Amino acids: CASLLDRGNYGYTF.

The chain carries TRBV7-2 and TRBJ1-1; no reliable D call. Looked up from germline, CDR1 is SGHTA and CDR2 is FQGNSA. V lost 1 base to trimming and J lost 5 bases, with 8 bases between them. The CDR3 is made up of 13 amino acids. CDR3 bases: TGTGCCAGCAGCTTAGGCGGGAAGACTGAAGCTTTCTTT. Encoded protein: CASSLGGKTEAFF.

This chain links TRBV19 with TRBJ2-5; 8 nucleotides match TRBD1. The germline CDR1 and CDR2 sequences are LNHDA and SQIVND (reference sequence). V lost 2 bases and J lost 2; bases outside the gene matches: 4. This CDR3 region has 15 residues. Here the CDR3 reads CASSIMGQVQETQYF. The DNA for the CDR3 is TGTGCCAGTAGTATAATGGGACAGGTTCAAGAGACCCAGTACTTC.

This sequence joins TRBV28 and TRBJ2-2, with TRBD2 matching 7 bases. CDR3 length: 16 amino acids. V was clipped by 8 bases and J by 1 base; unmatched bases: 10. Germline assignment: CDR1 MDHEN and CDR2 SYDVKM. The CDR3 nucleotides are TGTGCCAGCGAAATACTTCGGGGGGAGAACACCGGGGAGCTGTTTTTT. This sequence encodes CASEILRGENTGELFF.

The rearrangement links TRBV28 to TRBJ2-2, with 11 bases identical to TRBD2. The CDR3 covers 18 residues. With V trimmed by 10 bases and J by 4 bases, 17 bases remained unmatched. Per germline, CDR1 MDHEN and CDR2 SYDVKM. This CDR3 is CATGDVLGLAGGTGELFF. In DNA, the CDR3 is TGTGCCACCGGGGACGTATTGGGCCTAGCGGGAGGCACCGGGGAGCTGTTTTTT.

This clone appeared once. This chain connects TRBV15 to TRBJ1-1, with 10 bases aligning to TRBD1. CDR3 length: 16 residues. Per germline, CDR1 LNHNV and CDR2 YYDKDF (reference sequence). Trimming cost V 5 bases and J 0 bases; bases outside gene matches: 6. The CDR3 sequence: CATSDGTGEMNTEAFF. In DNA form, the CDR3 reads TGTGCCACCAGCGACGGGACAGGGGAGATGAACACTGAAGCTTTCTTT.

A word on this clone: At one boundary the junction diverges from the germline segment, which might be a read error. The rearrangement uses TRBV3-1 (or the pseudogene TRBV3-2) and TRBJ1-5; 8 bases fit TRBD1. Germline V gene data show CDR1 as LGHDT and CDR2 as YNNKEL (reference sequence). The CDR3 loop spans 15 amino acids. The CDR3 here is CASSDSAGGNQPQHF. The CDR3 DNA reads as TGTGCCAGCAGTGATTCGGCAGGGGGCAACCAGCCCCAGCATTTT.